These T cell receptor beta chains were read from a single sample in a study of technical replicates of blood from a handful of donors. The repertoire was sequenced with immunoSEQ multiplex PCR; TCRdb's copy has only in-frame clones and lacks some. The profile covers almost 70,000 clones, with approximately 93% appearing a single time and 4.7% taken by the ten largest. The sequencing sample was made of PBMCs. Every receptor here comes from a human donor in good health. Some clones in this sample may be carry-over from other donors' samples. Both conserved end residues are part of each CDR3. Each record gives: clone size, D gene, V gene, J gene, CDR3 protein, CDR3 DNA. A D gene is named only where the DNA matches it firmly. Size is stated for part of the rows, as once, few or many counts, or as a class when the clone is expanded.

NA,NA,TRBV10-3,TRBJ1-2,CAITPDGGYGYTF,TGTGCCATCACCCCGGACGGGGGATATGGCTACACCTTC
NA,TRBD1,TRBV2,TRBJ1-4,CASSRDRPIPATNEKLFF,TGTGCCAGCAGCCGGGACAGGCCAATTCCTGCAACTAATGAAAAACTGTTTTTT
NA,TRBD2,TRBV5-4,TRBJ2-1,CASLSREANNEQFF,TGTGCCAGCCTCTCGCGGGAGGCCAACAATGAGCAGTTCTTC
NA,NA,TRBV6-6,TRBJ1-4,CASSLRQGNEKLFF,TGTGCCAGCAGTTTGCGGCAGGGGAATGAAAAACTGTTTTTT
NA,NA,TRBV7-2,TRBJ2-5,CASSLGAGRYQETQYF,TGTGCCAGCAGCTTAGGGGCGGGGAGGTACCAAGAGACCCAGTACTTC
NA,TRBD1,TRBV5-1,TRBJ2-7,CASSETGARLNEQYF,TGCGCCAGCAGTGAGACAGGGGCACGACTTAACGAGCAGTACTTC
NA,TRBD2,TRBV19,TRBJ2-1,CASSYGTSGGFSYNEQFF,TGTGCCAGTAGTTACGGGACTAGCGGGGGGTTCTCCTACAATGAGCAGTTCTTC
NA,NA,TRBV5-6,TRBJ1-2,CASSLEQSYGYTF,TGTGCCAGCAGCTTGGAACAGTCCTATGGCTACACCTTC
NA,TRBD2,TRBV9,TRBJ2-5,CASSVGVREVGETQYF,TGTGCCAGCAGCGTAGGCGTGCGGGAGGTCGGAGAGACCCAGTACTTC
NA,NA,TRBV18,TRBJ2-5,CASSPQPSGYQETQYF,TGTGCCAGCTCACCACAACCTTCGGGATACCAAGAGACCCAGTACTTC
NA,TRBD2,TRBV6-5,TRBJ2-3,CASSTSGLTDTQYF,TGTGCCAGCTCGACTAGCGGACTCACAGATACGCAGTATTTT
NA,TRBD2,TRBV5-4,TRBJ2-7,CASSLSGTRRYEQYF,TGTGCCAGCAGCTTATCCGGGACTAGGAGGTACGAGCAGTACTTC
NA,NA,TRBV5-1,TRBJ2-7,CASSRTTGSGNEQYF,TGCGCCAGCAGCCGCACCACAGGGTCAGGGAACGAGCAGTACTTC
NA,TRBD1,TRBV5-1,TRBJ1-1,CASSFAPRDRGDTEAFF,TGCGCCAGCAGCTTTGCTCCCCGGGACAGGGGGGATACTGAAGCTTTCTTT
NA,NA,TRBV6-5,TRBJ2-7,CASSSHRGLYEQYF,TGTGCCAGCAGTTCTCACAGGGGACTGTACGAGCAGTACTTC
NA,TRBD1,TRBV5-4,TRBJ2-1,CASRNGQGYNEQFF,TGTGCCAGCAGGAACGGACAGGGCTACAATGAGCAGTTCTTC
NA,NA,TRBV4-1,TRBJ2-7,CASSLSDSGIFSYEQYF,TGCGCCAGCAGCCTCTCCGATAGTGGTATTTTCTCCTACGAGCAGTACTTC
NA,NA,TRBV14,TRBJ1-2,CASSQGGGARGYTF,TGTGCCAGCAGCCAAGGAGGGGGGGCGCGGGGCTACACCTTC
many,NA,TRBV13,TRBJ1-1,CASSLEGGGTEAFF,TGTGCCAGCAGCTTAGAGGGGGGGGGCACTGAAGCTTTCTTT
once,NA,TRBV4-3,TRBJ1-3,CASSATTGVKSGNTIYF,TGCGCCAGCAGCGCCACCACGGGGGTTAAGTCTGGAAACACCATATATTTT
NA,TRBD2,TRBV7-2,TRBJ2-7,CASSPGLAGLGYF,TGTGCCAGCAGCCCAGGACTAGCGGGACTTGGATACTTC
NA,NA,TRBV18,TRBJ2-5,CASRLQAKGGETQYF,TGTGCCAGTCGTCTCCAGGCCAAAGGTGGCGAGACCCAGTACTTC
NA,NA,TRBV7-9,TRBJ1-2,CASSFPGNYGYTF,TGTGCCAGCAGCTTCCCGGGAAACTATGGCTACACCTTC
once,TRBD1,TRBV10-3,TRBJ2-2,CAIRPGTGTGELFF,TGTGCCATCAGACCCGGGACAGGAACCGGGGAGCTGTTTTTT
NA,NA,TRBV6-1,TRBJ1-3,CASSDQSGFSGNTIYF,TGTGCCAGCAGTGATCAATCAGGGTTCTCTGGAAACACCATATATTTT
NA,TRBD2,TRBV5-1,TRBJ2-5,CASSSGLAGGPQTQYF,TGCGCCAGCAGCTCGGGACTAGCGGGGGGGCCGCAGACCCAGTACTTC
NA,TRBD1,TRBV7-9,TRBJ2-7,CASSLPRTGTYEQYF,TGTGCCAGCAGCTTACCGAGGACAGGAACCTACGAGCAGTACTTC
NA,TRBD2,TRBV19,TRBJ2-4,CASSIPASGSAAKNIQYF,TGTGCCAGTAGTATCCCGGCTAGCGGAAGTGCGGCCAAAAACATTCAGTACTTC
few,NA,TRBV7-2,TRBJ1-2,CASSLLGSLNYGYTF,TGTGCCAGCAGCTTACTTGGGAGCTTAAACTATGGCTACACCTTC
NA,TRBD2,TRBV15,TRBJ2-7,CATSRATPGLAFSSYEQYF,TGTGCCACCAGCAGAGCCACTCCGGGACTAGCGTTCAGCTCCTACGAGCAGTACTTC
NA,TRBD1,TRBV5-6,TRBJ1-6,CASRPTTGKYSPLHF,TGTGCCAGCAGACCTACGACAGGGAAGTACTCACCCCTCCACTTT
NA,NA,TRBV2,TRBJ2-3,CASTAVYNTQYF,TGTGCCAGCACGGCGGTTTATAATACGCAGTATTTT
NA,NA,TRBV7-9,TRBJ1-2,CASSFGDTGYGYTF,TGTGCCAGCAGCTTTGGTGACACAGGGTATGGCTACACCTTC
NA,TRBD2,TRBV10-3,TRBJ2-1,CAIGSSGTSGPSYNEQFF,TGTGCCATCGGGAGCTCCGGGACTAGCGGACCTTCATACAATGAGCAGTTCTTC
NA,TRBD2,TRBV10-3,TRBJ2-7,CAISGPGLAGQQQYF,TGTGCCATCAGTGGACCGGGACTAGCGGGACAACAGCAGTACTTC
NA,TRBD1,TRBV5-8,TRBJ1-2,CASSTWTGGEGYTF,TGTGCCAGCAGCACCTGGACAGGGGGCGAGGGCTACACCTTC
NA,NA,TRBV5-5,TRBJ1-1,CASSLIFLSEAFF,TGTGCCAGCAGCTTGATCTTTCTAAGTGAAGCTTTCTTT
NA,NA,TRBV4-3,TRBJ1-4,CASSHNRWGGEKLFF,TGCGCCAGCAGCCATAACAGGTGGGGCGGTGAAAAACTGTTTTTT
NA,TRBD1,TRBV18,TRBJ1-1,CASSLGQGNTEAFF,TGTGCCAGCTCACTCGGACAGGGGAACACTGAAGCTTTCTTT
NA,NA,TRBV7-3,TRBJ2-2,CASSEQTASGTGELFF,TGTGCCAGCAGCGAACAGACCGCCTCAGGCACCGGGGAGCTGTTTTTT
NA,NA,TRBV5-1,TRBJ1-1,CASRGATEAFF,TGCGCCAGCCGAGGTGCCACTGAAGCTTTCTTT
NA,NA,TRBV6-6,TRBJ1-1,CASSPQNRNTEAFF,TGTGCCAGCAGTCCTCAAAACAGGAACACTGAAGCTTTCTTT
NA,NA,TRBV9,TRBJ1-1,CASSVAAAGNTEAFF,TGTGCCAGCAGCGTAGCGGCGGCGGGGAACACTGAAGCTTTCTTT
NA,TRBD1,TRBV7-9,TRBJ1-2,CASSLWGQGSNYGYTF,TGTGCCAGCAGCTTATGGGGACAGGGATCTAACTATGGCTACACCTTC
NA,TRBD1,TRBV19,TRBJ1-2,CASSVQGAGSYYGYTF,TGTGCCAGTAGTGTGCAGGGGGCGGGCAGTTACTATGGCTACACCTTC